This TCR beta chain appears in the sequencing data of a study of cytomegalovirus exposure and HLA in healthy donors. In the study overall: Clustering assigned 81% of the approximately 430 genotyped donors to the Caucasian-associated ancestry cluster. The study's findings and limits: Most of the CMV-associated TCR beta chains (in a later analysis) appeared to be HLA-restricted. A few V segments could not be told apart, such as TRBV6-2 and TRBV6-3, and were left out.

With 60 Vbeta and 13 Jbeta primers, the PCR was carried out. The method was immunoSEQ multiplex PCR; TCRdb's version includes in-frame clones alone and lacks a portion of them. Among roughly 140,000 clones listed, about 80% were seen once. Per the germline V gene, CDR1 is MNHEY and CDR2 is SVGAGI. The junction had 8 bases not matched to a gene; V was cut back by 8 bases and J by 6 bases. The CDR3 has 13 amino acids. This clone was counted only a few times. Its cognate antigen is unknown. Sequenced: PBMCs. This receptor was obtained from a male donor in good health and CMV-seronegative. The gene calls are TRBV6-5 and TRBJ2-7; 9 bases line up with TRBD1. The CDR3: CASVQGAPPEQYF. In nucleotides, the CDR3 is TGTGCCAGCGTACAGGGGGCGCCTCCCGAGCAGTACTTC.